The rows below give T cell receptor beta chains drawn from one sample of a study of blood T cell repertoires in COVID-19. Some clones are missing from TCRdb's copy, which holds only in-frame ones; the method was immunoSEQ multiplex PCR. The table has some 190,000 clones, 85% to 90% seen once; the top ten hold approximately 18%. The material sequenced was peripheral blood. These receptors originate from a person aged 70 to 85 with COVID-19, enrolled during active disease. Both conserved end residues are part of each CDR3. D genes are given only for firm matches.

D gene: TRBD1
J gene: TRBJ2-5
V gene: TRBV6-5
CDR3 protein: CASSLNRQGGETQYF

D gene: NA
J gene: TRBJ2-3
V gene: TRBV10-3
CDR3 protein: CAISDQTGGADTQYF

D gene: NA
J gene: TRBJ1-3
V gene: TRBV2
CDR3 protein: CASRLESSGNTIYF

D gene: TRBD1
J gene: TRBJ2-6
V gene: TRBV9
CDR3 protein: CASSTDRGGLSGANVLTF

D gene: TRBD1
J gene: TRBJ1-1
V gene: TRBV7-3
CDR3 protein: CASSQQLTGERWTEAFF

D gene: TRBD1
J gene: TRBJ1-2
V gene: TRBV10-3
CDR3 protein: CAGQGLDGYTF

D gene: TRBD1
J gene: TRBJ1-1
V gene: TRBV2
CDR3 protein: CASSGKGATEAFF

D gene: NA
J gene: TRBJ2-1
V gene: TRBV20-1
CDR3 protein: CSARDIDEQFF

D gene: TRBD1
J gene: TRBJ2-7
V gene: TRBV9
CDR3 protein: CASSGGTASGSYEQYF

D gene: TRBD1
J gene: TRBJ1-5
V gene: TRBV5-8
CDR3 protein: CASSPTGWQPQHF

D gene: NA
J gene: TRBJ1-3
V gene: TRBV5-1
CDR3 protein: CASSFGGENTIYF

D gene: NA
J gene: TRBJ1-2
V gene: TRBV4-3
CDR3 protein: CASSPDRGPTIGYTF

D gene: NA
J gene: TRBJ2-3
V gene: TRBV19
CDR3 protein: CASSIEQGADTQYF

D gene: NA
J gene: TRBJ2-1
V gene: TRBV15
CDR3 protein: CATSSRGFHTSEQFF

D gene: TRBD1
J gene: TRBJ2-5
V gene: TRBV9
CDR3 protein: CASSPGLQGVKETQYF

D gene: NA
J gene: TRBJ2-2
V gene: TRBV25-1
CDR3 protein: CASRQGPNTGELFF

D gene: NA
J gene: TRBJ2-2
V gene: TRBV28
CDR3 protein: CASGQMNTGELFF

D gene: NA
J gene: TRBJ2-1
V gene: TRBV6-5
CDR3 protein: CASTPRRGAGNEQFF

D gene: NA
J gene: TRBJ1-4
V gene: TRBV11-2
CDR3 protein: CASSQPGSNEKLFF

D gene: NA
J gene: TRBJ2-3
V gene: TRBV6-6
CDR3 protein: CASSYSRVADTQYF

D gene: NA
J gene: TRBJ1-2
V gene: TRBV28
CDR3 protein: CASSMTTGGYTF

D gene: TRBD1
J gene: TRBJ1-2
V gene: TRBV7-2
CDR3 protein: CASSSSTGGVYGYTF

D gene: NA
J gene: TRBJ1-2
V gene: TRBV6-2/TRBV6-3
CDR3 protein: CASSYGGANPSNYGYTF

D gene: NA
J gene: TRBJ2-2
V gene: TRBV27
CDR3 protein: CASSLRGTSGELFF

D gene: TRBD1
J gene: TRBJ1-1
V gene: TRBV9
CDR3 protein: CASSRGQVNTEAFF

D gene: NA
J gene: TRBJ1-2
V gene: TRBV15
CDR3 protein: CATSRDGQREVSYTF

D gene: NA
J gene: TRBJ1-2
V gene: TRBV6-5
CDR3 protein: CASSYRSGNYGYTF

D gene: TRBD2
J gene: TRBJ2-1
V gene: TRBV5-4
CDR3 protein: CASSLDSGGVNEQFF

D gene: TRBD1
J gene: TRBJ2-7
V gene: TRBV28
CDR3 protein: CASSLWPSGTGSYEQYF

D gene: NA
J gene: TRBJ1-1
V gene: TRBV5-1
CDR3 protein: CASSLDRGYEAFF

D gene: NA
J gene: TRBJ1-3
V gene: TRBV7-8
CDR3 protein: CASSRTGNTIYF

D gene: NA
J gene: TRBJ2-7
V gene: TRBV28
CDR3 protein: CASSTRDTSYEQYF

D gene: TRBD2
J gene: TRBJ2-2
V gene: TRBV28
CDR3 protein: CASRPLAGGFTGELFF

D gene: TRBD1
J gene: TRBJ1-1
V gene: TRBV7-8
CDR3 protein: CASSLDRGAEAFF

D gene: TRBD1
J gene: TRBJ1-2
V gene: TRBV9
CDR3 protein: CASSGLRDRAYGYTF

D gene: TRBD1
J gene: TRBJ2-1
V gene: TRBV28
CDR3 protein: CASRATGFINEQFF

D gene: NA
J gene: TRBJ1-2
V gene: TRBV29-1
CDR3 protein: CSVPQGSNYGYTF

D gene: TRBD1
J gene: TRBJ1-5
V gene: TRBV5-1
CDR3 protein: CASSLQGAVNQPQHF

D gene: TRBD1
J gene: TRBJ1-4
V gene: TRBV7-2
CDR3 protein: CASSPRTGVYEKLFF

D gene: NA
J gene: TRBJ1-2
V gene: TRBV4-3
CDR3 protein: CASSQDLGGSGNGYTF